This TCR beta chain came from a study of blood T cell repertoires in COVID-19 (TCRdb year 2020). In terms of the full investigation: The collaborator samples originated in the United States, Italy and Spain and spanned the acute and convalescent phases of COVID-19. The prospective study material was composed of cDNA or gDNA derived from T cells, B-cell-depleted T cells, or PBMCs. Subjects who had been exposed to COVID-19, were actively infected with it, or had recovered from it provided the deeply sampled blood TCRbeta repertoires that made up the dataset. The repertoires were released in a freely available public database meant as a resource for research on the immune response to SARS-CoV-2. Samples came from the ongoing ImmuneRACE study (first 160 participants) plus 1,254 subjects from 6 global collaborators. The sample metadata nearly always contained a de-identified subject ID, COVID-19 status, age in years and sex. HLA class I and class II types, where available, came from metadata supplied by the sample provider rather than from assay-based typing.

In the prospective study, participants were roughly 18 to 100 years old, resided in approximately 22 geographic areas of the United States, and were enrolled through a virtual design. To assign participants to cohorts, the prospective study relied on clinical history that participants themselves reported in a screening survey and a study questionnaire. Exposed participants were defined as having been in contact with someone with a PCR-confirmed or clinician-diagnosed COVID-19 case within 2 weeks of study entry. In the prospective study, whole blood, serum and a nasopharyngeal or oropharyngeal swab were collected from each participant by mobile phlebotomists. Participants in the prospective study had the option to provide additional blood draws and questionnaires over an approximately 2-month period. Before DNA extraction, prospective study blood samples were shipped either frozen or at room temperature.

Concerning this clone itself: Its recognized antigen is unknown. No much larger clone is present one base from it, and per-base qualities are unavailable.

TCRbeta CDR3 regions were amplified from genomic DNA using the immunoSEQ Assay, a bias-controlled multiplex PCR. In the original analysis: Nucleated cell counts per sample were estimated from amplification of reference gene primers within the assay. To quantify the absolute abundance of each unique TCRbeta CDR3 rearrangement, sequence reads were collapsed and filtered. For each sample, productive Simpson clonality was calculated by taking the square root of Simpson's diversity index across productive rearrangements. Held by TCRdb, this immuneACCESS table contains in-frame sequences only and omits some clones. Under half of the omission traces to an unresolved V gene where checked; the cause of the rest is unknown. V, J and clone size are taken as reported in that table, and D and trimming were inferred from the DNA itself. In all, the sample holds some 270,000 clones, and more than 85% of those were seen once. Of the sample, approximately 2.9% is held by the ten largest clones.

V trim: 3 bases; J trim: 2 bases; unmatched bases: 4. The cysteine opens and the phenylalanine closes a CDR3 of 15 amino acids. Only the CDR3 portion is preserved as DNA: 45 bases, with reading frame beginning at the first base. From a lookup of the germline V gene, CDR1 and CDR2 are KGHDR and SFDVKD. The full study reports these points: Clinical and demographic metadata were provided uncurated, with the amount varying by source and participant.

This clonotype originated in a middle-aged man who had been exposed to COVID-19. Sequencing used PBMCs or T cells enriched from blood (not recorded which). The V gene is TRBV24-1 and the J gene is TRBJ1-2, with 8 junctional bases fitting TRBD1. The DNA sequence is TGTGCCACCAGTGATGACAGGGGATCAAACTATGGCTACACCTTC. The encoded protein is CATSDDRGSNYGYTF.